Listed here are 32 T cell receptor beta chains from one sample, sequenced in a study of blood T cell repertoires in COVID-19. This table comes from immunoSEQ multiplex PCR, and its TCRdb copy is limited to in-frame clones, with some not included. The sample yields 55,000 to 95,000 clones, about four fifths seen once. Sequencing was carried out using peripheral blood. The receptors were gathered from a woman between 65 and 79 years old with acute or convalescent COVID-19.

J is TRBJ2-1 and V is TRBV3-1 (or the pseudogene TRBV3-2); 14 nucleotides line up with TRBD2. Germline V gene sequence: CDR1 LGHDT, CDR2 YNNKEL (reference sequence). The CDR3 runs 17 residues. J gave up 5 bases and V 4 bases, and 7 bases lay outside the gene matches. The CDR3 bases are TGTGCCAGCAGCCCGGGGACTAGCGGGAGAAGTAACAATGAGCAGTTCTTC. It translates to CASSPGTSGRSNNEQFF.

This chain links TRBV4-1 with TRBJ2-1; TRBD2 matches 12 bases. V dropped 4 bases and J dropped 0; count of bases not matched to a gene: 10. The CDR3 extends over 19 amino acids. Germline V lookup: CDR1 MGHRA, CDR2 YSYEKL. The CDR3 loop is CASSPRTSGTRYSYNEQFF. In DNA, the CDR3 is TGCGCCAGCAGCCCAAGGACTAGCGGGACAAGATACTCCTACAATGAGCAGTTCTTC.

The chain carries TRBV28 and TRBJ1-2, with 9 bases that match TRBD1. This CDR3 comprises 15 residues. Germline CDR1 reads MDHEN; CDR2 reads SYDVKM. The ends lost 5 bases at V and 8 bases at J; junction bases unmatched: 12. CDR3: CASSEPGQGSVGYTF. In DNA form, the CDR3 reads TGTGCCAGCAGTGAGCCGGGACAGGGTTCTGTCGGCTACACCTTC.

This chain joins TRBV29-1 and TRBJ2-7; D perhaps matches TRBD2 (6 bases). The V and J ends lost 6 bases and 5 bases respectively, with 23 bases between them. CDR1 SQVTM and CDR2 ANQGSEA come from the germline V gene. The CDR3 contains 15 residues. CDR3 region: CSVRTGGRRGHEQYF. CDR3 DNA: TGCAGCGTGAGGACCGGAGGGCGGAGAGGCCACGAGCAGTACTTC.

This chain connects TRBV29-1 to TRBJ1-5; D is perhaps TRBD1 (5 bases). Germline CDR1 SQVTM, CDR2 ANQGSEA. This CDR3 region has 15 residues. Trimming pared 6 bases from V and 1 base from J, leaving 16 bases between. CDR3 in DNA: TGCAGCGTCGCCCCGGGGGGGGGAAGCAATCAGCCCCAGCATTTT. Translation gives CSVAPGGGSNQPQHF. The complete variable domain, with remaining parts taken from reference TRBV29-1 and TRBJ1-5, reads SAVISQKPSRDICQRGTSLTIQCQVDSQVTMMFWYRQQPGQSLTLIATANQGSEATYESGFVIDKFPISRPNLTFSTLTVSNMSPEDSSIYLCSVAPGGGSNQPQHFGDGTRLSIL.

CDR3 sequence (DNA): TGCAGTGCTAGAGTAGTTACTGAGCAGTTCTTC. This sequence encodes CSARVVTEQFF. This sequence joins TRBV20-1 and TRBJ2-1, with D unresolved. Germline assignment: CDR1 DFQATT and CDR2 SNEGSKA (reference sequence). The CDR3 runs 11 residues. V was pared by 1 base and J by 9 bases, with 7 bases between.

V and J are TRBV3-1 (or the pseudogene TRBV3-2) and TRBJ1-1; 9 bases agree with TRBD1. CDR1 and CDR2 (germline): LGHDT, YNNKEL (reference sequence). The CDR3 covers 14 residues. The trim removed 6 bases at V and 3 bases at J, leaving 5 bases unmatched. DNA for the CDR3: TGTGCCAGCAGTCGACAGGGGGTCGACACTGAAGCTTTCTTT. Amino acid sequence: CASSRQGVDTEAFF.

CDR3 nucleotide sequence: TGTGCCAGCAGCTTAGCGATTGAGGGCTACAATGAGCAGTTCTTC. Protein sequence: CASSLAIEGYNEQFF. The chain couples TRBV7-8 to TRBJ2-1; perhaps TRBD2 as D (5 bases). Germline CDR1 and CDR2: SGHVS and FQNEAQ. V gave up 0 bases and J gave up 3 bases, with 9 bases separating them. The CDR3 has 15 amino acids.

This sequence joins TRBV19 and TRBJ2-7; D gene uncertain. Germline CDR1 LNHDA, CDR2 SQIVND (reference sequence). Between the trimmed V and J ends, which lost 7 bases and 2 bases, there was a span of 15 bases. The CDR3 runs 14 residues. The CDR3 region has the DNA TGTGCCAGTAAGGTACAGTATCAAACCTACGAGCAGTACTTC. Protein product: CASKVQYQTYEQYF.

The chain combines TRBV2 with TRBJ2-4, with D hard to call. V was shortened by 2 bases and J by 4 bases, with 12 bases between the two germline ends. The CDR3 has 15 amino acids. Looked up from germline, CDR1 is SNHLY and CDR2 is FYNNEI. CDR3 DNA sequence: TGTGCCAGCAGTGAATCCGTCGACATTAAAAACATTCAGTACTTC. Its translation is CASSESVDIKNIQYF.

This rearrangement joins TRBV7-9 to TRBJ2-5; TRBD1 matches at 7 bases. Per the germline V gene, CDR1 is SEHNR and CDR2 is FQNEAQ (reference sequence). Trimming at V came to 0 bases and at J to 2 bases, leaving 3 bases not matched to a gene. This CDR3 region has 15 residues. This chain's CDR3 is CASSLAGQLQETQYF. The CDR3, as DNA: TGTGCCAGCAGCTTAGCGGGACAGCTACAAGAGACCCAGTACTTC.

This chain links TRBV6-5 with TRBJ1-1; D ambiguous. This CDR3 is 14 amino acids long. Trimming shortened V by 2 bases and J by 0 bases, and 7 bases separated the two germline ends. CDR1 is MNHEY and CDR2 is SVGAGI in the germline V gene. In nucleotides, the CDR3 is TGTGCCAGCAGTTACCAAGAGGTGAACACTGAAGCTTTCTTT. Its protein product is CASSYQEVNTEAFF.

This clone was found once. J is TRBJ2-2 and V is TRBV9; no clear D gene. This CDR3 region has 12 residues. Germline values: CDR1 SGDLS, CDR2 YYNGEE. Deletions cut 3 bases from V and 3 bases from J, with 3 bases between. The CDR3 DNA sequence: TGTGCCAGCAGCGCCTACACCGGGGAGCTGTTTTTT. This translates into CASSAYTGELFF.

The rearrangement joins TRBV29-1 to TRBJ1-2, with D perhaps TRBD1 (5 bases). Trimming took 4 bases from V and 0 from J, leaving 12 bases between them. CDR3 length: 14 residues. Germline CDR1 and CDR2: SQVTM and ANQGSEA. In DNA, the CDR3 is TGCAGCGTTGTAAGGGGCTCAACTAACTATGGCTACACCTTC. It is translated as CSVVRGSTNYGYTF.

The J gene is TRBJ2-6, the V gene TRBV27, with D hard to call. The V end was cut by 4 bases, the J end by 4 bases, with 11 bases between. The CDR3 runs 15 residues. Per germline, CDR1 MNHEY and CDR2 SMNVEV (reference sequence). CDR3 sequence (DNA): TGTGCCAGCAGTTCCGACGGGTCAGGGGCCAACGTCCTGACTTTC. This encodes CASSSDGSGANVLTF. Combining the CDR3 with reference TRBV27 and TRBJ2-6 gives the whole variable domain EAQVTQNPRYLITVTGKKLTVTCSQNMNHEYMSWYRQDPGLGLRQIYYSMNVEVTDKGDVPEGYKVSRKEKRNFPLILESPSPNQTSLYFCASSSDGSGANVLTFGAGSRLTVL.

The chain links TRBV27 to TRBJ1-1; 7 nucleotides line up with TRBD1. Unmatched junction bases numbered 10, after V lost 2 bases and J lost 10 bases. The CDR3 is 14 residues long. CDR1 is MNHEY, CDR2 SMNVEV, per germline (reference sequence). The CDR3 sequence is CASSLTGAVGRAFF. The CDR3 region has the DNA TGTGCCAGCAGTTTAACAGGGGCGGTTGGACGAGCTTTCTTT.

A few counts support this clone. The final CDR3 position lacks the conserved phenylalanine or tryptophan, pointing to a likely read error. Because the CDR3's place on the DNA is in doubt, the DNA is left out and the CDR3 is given as listed by TCRdb. The chain joins TRBV28 to TRBJ1-1; TRBD1, the table's D call, lacks a check against the DNA. Ends included, the CDR3 has 13 residues. Germline values: CDR1 MDHEN, CDR2 SYDVKM. CDR3 in amino acids: CASSSRGYRVRVQ.

This chain links TRBV18 with TRBJ2-1; possible D gene TRBD2, 6 bases. Trimming shortened V by 4 bases and J by 7 bases, and 14 bases separated the two germline ends. In germline, CDR1 is KGHSH, CDR2 LQKENI. This CDR3 is built from 14 residues. CDR3: CASSLAGTGNEQFF. CDR3 bases: TGTGCCAGCTCACTGGCGGGAACGGGGAATGAGCAGTTCTTC.

A few counts support this clone. The chain employs TRBV11-2 and TRBJ2-5; 14 bases align to TRBD2. Trimming took 5 bases from V and 2 from J; bases not matched to a gene: 10. Per germline, CDR1 SGHAT and CDR2 FQNNGV. The CDR3 is 18 residues long. The CDR3, as DNA: TGTGCCAGCAGCCGGGGACTAGCGGGAGTAGGTGGACAAGAGACCCAGTACTTC. Encoded protein: CASSRGLAGVGGQETQYF.

The rearrangement uses TRBV2 and TRBJ1-5; a possible D gene is TRBD1 (5 bases). Per the germline V gene, CDR1 is SNHLY and CDR2 is FYNNEI. V lost 4 bases and J lost 9, with 13 bases in between. The CDR3 is 13 amino acids. CDR3 nucleotides: TGTGCCAGCAGTGCGGAGGGGAGTGGGCCCCAGCATTTT. Translated: CASSAEGSGPQHF.

The rearrangement links TRBV12-3 or TRBV12-4 to TRBJ1-2; 9 bases are a match to TRBD1. V shed 5 bases, J shed 8 bases, and the junction held 6 bases outside the gene matches. This CDR3 is 13 amino acids long. CDR3 DNA sequence: TGTGCCAGCAGTCATGGACAGGGGCAAGGCTACACCTTC. This codes for CASSHGQGQGYTF.

The count of this clone is one. Mismatch with germline at one junction end may stem from a read error. V gene TRBV5-6 combines with J gene TRBJ1-1; D perhaps matches TRBD1 (5 bases). The CDR3 runs 15 residues. Germline assignment: CDR1 SGHDT and CDR2 YYEEEE. The CDR3 DNA reads as TGCGCCCGCAGCTTGGGGGGGGACTTGAACACTGAAGCTTTCTTT. Protein: CARSLGGDLNTEAFF.

The V gene is TRBV28, the J gene TRBJ2-1; possibly TRBD2 for D (6 bases). Between the trimmed V and J ends, which lost 7 bases and 15 bases, there was a span of 16 bases. The CDR3 runs 11 residues. Germline assignment: CDR1 MDHEN and CDR2 SYDVKM. In DNA form, the CDR3 reads TGTGCCAGCACCCTGGAGAGGGAGGCGTTCTTC. Translated: CASTLEREAFF.

V usage is TRBV18 and J usage is TRBJ2-5, with 9 bases matching TRBD2. CDR1 KGHSH and CDR2 LQKENI come from the germline V gene. After removal of 5 bases from V and 5 bases from J, the junction contained 6 bases not matched to a gene. The CDR3 covers 14 residues. CDR3 bases: TGTGCCAGCTCAATAGCGGGAGTGCGGGAGACCCAGTACTTC. This encodes CASSIAGVRETQYF.

In its sample, this clone was seen a few times. This rearrangement joins TRBV6-6 to TRBJ1-2; D is perhaps TRBD1 (5 bases). V was clipped by 2 bases and J by 8 bases, with 18 bases between them. CDR1 is MNHNY and CDR2 is SVGAGI in the germline V gene (reference sequence). The CDR3 has 15 residues. CDR3 DNA: TGTGCCAGCAGTTACCCTACTGGGGGGGTACGGGGCTACACCTTC. Amino acids: CASSYPTGGVRGYTF.

The chain uses TRBV28 and TRBJ2-1, with 8 bases lining up with TRBD2. Germline trimming cut 7 bases from V and 4 bases from J; bases unmatched to any gene: 9. This CDR3 has 15 amino acids. CDR1 is MDHEN and CDR2 is SYDVKM in the germline V gene. The CDR3, as DNA: TGTGCCAGCAAACTTACTAGCGGACCATACAATGAGCAGTTCTTC. This gives the protein CASKLTSGPYNEQFF.

This chain joins TRBV3-1 (or the pseudogene TRBV3-2) and TRBJ1-6; 8 bases match TRBD1. Germline CDR1 LGHDT, CDR2 YNNKEL (reference sequence). The CDR3 loop spans 15 amino acids. Losses at the gene ends were 5 bases for V and 8 bases for J; bases not matched to a gene: 8. In DNA, the CDR3 is TGTGCCAGCAGCGGACGACAGGGGATGCATTCACCCCTCCACTTT. Translation gives CASSGRQGMHSPLHF.

This chain connects TRBV14 to TRBJ2-6; D is undetermined. The V gene's germline CDR1 is SGHDN and CDR2 FVKESK. CDR3 size: 15 residues. V shed 2 bases and J shed 0 bases, with 5 bases lying between them. CDR3 region: CASSQLNSGANVLTF. Written as DNA, the CDR3 is TGTGCCAGCAGCCAACTTAACTCTGGGGCCAACGTCCTGACTTTC.

The chain couples TRBV10-1 to TRBJ2-3, with 10 positions matching TRBD2. The length of the CDR3 is 14 residues. The J segment lost 6 bases and the V segment lost 5 bases, leaving 5 bases of the junction unmatched. Germline CDR1 reads WNHNN; CDR2 reads SYGVQD (reference sequence). The CDR3 region is CASSPGTSADTQYF. The DNA for the CDR3 is TGCGCCAGCAGTCCGGGGACTAGCGCCGATACGCAGTATTTT.

The chain combines TRBV28 with TRBJ2-1; 9 bases fit TRBD2. Trimming took 7 bases from V and 10 from J; bases not matched to a gene: 11. CDR3 length: 14 residues. CDR1 and CDR2 from the germline V gene are MDHEN and SYDVKM. CDR3: CASTEGGRAGEQFF. In DNA, the CDR3 is TGTGCCAGCACAGAGGGCGGGAGGGCTGGAGAGCAGTTCTTC.

This clone has only a few counts. The CDR3 is CASRRGGGSSYNEQFF. CDR3 in DNA: TGTGCCAGCAGGCGCGGGGGCGGGAGCTCCTACAATGAGCAGTTCTTC. The chain is built from TRBV28 and TRBJ2-1; perhaps TRBD2 as D (7 bases). Trimming shortened V by 6 bases and J by 0 bases, and 15 bases separated the two germline ends. The CDR3 contains 16 residues. CDR1 is MDHEN, CDR2 SYDVKM, per germline.

The chain recombines TRBV11-3 with TRBJ2-1; D may be TRBD2 (6 bases). The CDR3 is 14 amino acids. Deletions cut 1 base from V and 3 bases from J, with 7 bases between. From germline, CDR1 is SGHNT and CDR2 YENEEA. CDR3 region: CASSLGTIYNEQFF. Here the CDR3 DNA reads TGTGCCAGCAGCTTAGGGACTATCTACAATGAGCAGTTCTTC.